Listed here is a single TCR beta chain. This record comes from a study of blood T cell repertoires in COVID-19. Study-wide context: COVID-19 samples from acute and convalescent phases originated in the United States, Italy and Spain. PBMCs, B-cell-depleted T cells, or T cells were the source of the cDNA or gDNA that made up the material.

Original processing methods: Quantification of nucleated cells was approximated via reference gene primer amplification. Repertoires were generated with immunoSEQ multiplex PCR, while TCRdb's copy carries only in-frame clones and drops some. For V, J and clone size, that table is used; D and trimming come from the DNA. The sample lists over 90,000 clones, around 92% occurring once. CDR1 is SGHRS and CDR2 is YFSETQ in the germline V gene. Trimming removed 4 bases at V and 8 bases at J, with 22 bases between. This CDR3 has 16 residues. The receptor was derived from a woman aged 60-75 years with acute or convalescent COVID-19. Sequences were obtained from peripheral blood. The V gene is TRBV5-1, the J gene TRBJ2-1, with TRBD2 as a possible D gene (6 bases). The CDR3 sequence is CASSITLAQTVDEQFF. The CDR3 DNA sequence: TGCGCCAGCAGCATTACCCTAGCGCAAACGGTCGATGAGCAGTTCTTC.